This is a list of T cell receptor beta chains from one sample in a study of T-cell memory formation after mild COVID-19. Each CDR3 protein is one row after TCRdb ran MiXCR on the 5' RACE reads. The table lists about 240,000 distinct CDR3 sequences, 7.5% to 10% of them singletons. Source material: PBMCs or a T cell subset sorted from them (not recorded which). The source of these receptors is a man between 18 and 35 years old who had mild COVID-19 (a few samples of this study predate the infection). Cell type and time point are not known. The CDR3 runs from the conserved cysteine through the conserved F or W. The D gene is left open where the match is weak. Clone size appears in some rows only: once, few, many, or a class for an expanded clone.

j_call d_call clone_size v_call cdr3_nt cdr3_aa
TRBJ2-7 NA NA TRBV6-5 TGTGCCAGCAGTTACCGTCGACTGGACGAGCAGTACTTC CASSYRRLDEQYF
TRBJ2-2 NA NA TRBV4-1 TGCGCCAGCAGCCAAGAACCGTGGGAGCTGTTTTTT CASSQEPWELFF
TRBJ2-7 TRBD2 few TRBV12-3/TRBV12-4 TGTGCCAGCAGTCTAACTAGCGGGGGGGTCTCCGAGCAGTACTTC CASSLTSGGVSEQYF
TRBJ2-5 TRBD2 NA TRBV5-1 TGCGCCAGCGGATGGACTAGTGGGTTCCAAGAGACCCAGTACTTC CASGWTSGFQETQYF
TRBJ2-7 TRBD1 many TRBV4-3 TGCGCCAGCAGCCAAGGCCCGGGACAGGGTCCCCACGAGCAGTACTTC CASSQGPGQGPHEQYF
TRBJ2-2 NA NA TRBV5-1 TGCGCCAGCAGCTCTCTCTTTCCGGGGGAGGCGAACACCGGGGAGCTGTTTTTT CASSSLFPGEANTGELFF
TRBJ2-2 TRBD2 many TRBV9 TGTGCCAGCAGCCACCCAGCGGGGGCGAACACCGGGGAGCTGTTTTTT CASSHPAGANTGELFF
TRBJ2-7 NA NA TRBV12-3/TRBV12-4 TGTGCCAACTTCGTGGGCGGCCACGAGCAGTACTTC CANFVGGHEQYF
TRBJ1-1 NA NA TRBV4-3 TGCGCCAGCAGCCAAGCATCAGTGAACACTGAAGCTTTCTTT CASSQASVNTEAFF
TRBJ2-5 NA medium-sized TRBV7-2 TGTGCCAGCAGCTCACAAGAGACCCAGTACTTC CASSSQETQYF
TRBJ2-2 NA few TRBV6-5 TGTGCCAGCACTTCGGCAGGAGGCACCGGGGAGCTGTTTTTT CASTSAGGTGELFF
TRBJ1-2 NA few TRBV29-1 TGCAGCGTTGAAAGCGGGGGCGGTGGCTACACCTTC CSVESGGGGYTF